Here is one T cell receptor (beta chain) with its context. Its specificity is unknown. The entry originates in a study of shared clonotypes between healthy human individuals. Overall study results and limits: Larger estimated richness was generally seen in naive subsets than in memory subsets.

Measured with immunoSEQ multiplex PCR; TCRdb has only the in-frame clones, and not every one. The profile shows millions of clones, roughly 91% of them singletons. Cells designated naive CD8 were CD45RO-negative and were positively selected for CCR7, with terminally differentiated effector memory CD45RA+ cells excluded. The sample consisted of naive CD8+ T cells from PBMCs. The clonotype was recovered from a man aged 18 to 29 in good health. Some clones in this sample may be carry-over from other donors' samples.

CDR3 nucleotides: TGTGCCAGCAGCTTAGTAGAGGGGGCTCGGGAGACCCAGTACTTC. Translated, it gives CASSLVEGARETQYF. This rearrangement joins TRBV7-6 to TRBJ2-5; 7 bases fit TRBD1. V dropped 1 base and J dropped 5; count of bases not matched to a gene: 7. CDR1 and CDR2 from the germline V gene are SGHVS and FNYEAQ. The CDR3 is 15 residues long.